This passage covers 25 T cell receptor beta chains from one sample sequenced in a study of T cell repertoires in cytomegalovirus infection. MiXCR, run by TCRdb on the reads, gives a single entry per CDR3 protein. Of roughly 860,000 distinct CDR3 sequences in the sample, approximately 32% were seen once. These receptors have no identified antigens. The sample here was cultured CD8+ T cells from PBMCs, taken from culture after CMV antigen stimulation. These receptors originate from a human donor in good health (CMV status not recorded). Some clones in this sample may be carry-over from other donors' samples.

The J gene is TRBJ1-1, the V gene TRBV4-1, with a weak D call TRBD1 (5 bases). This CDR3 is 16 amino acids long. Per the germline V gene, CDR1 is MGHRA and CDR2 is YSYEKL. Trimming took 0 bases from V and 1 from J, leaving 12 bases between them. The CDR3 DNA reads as TGCGCCAGCAGCCAAGAACTCGGGGGGGGGAACACTGAAGCTTTCTTT. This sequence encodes CASSQELGGGNTEAFF.

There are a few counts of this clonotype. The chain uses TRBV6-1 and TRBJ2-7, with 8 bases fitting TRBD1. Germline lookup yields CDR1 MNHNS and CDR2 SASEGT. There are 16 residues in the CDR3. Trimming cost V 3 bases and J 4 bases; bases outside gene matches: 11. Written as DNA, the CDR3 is TGTGCCAGCAGTGAGGCCGGACAGGGCCTTTTTTACGAGCAGTACGTC. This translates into CASSEAGQGLFYEQYV.

Here the CDR3 reads CASTPGAKPYNEQFF. Here the CDR3 DNA reads TGTGCCAGCACCCCGGGAGCCAAGCCTTACAATGAGCAGTTCTTC. V gene TRBV13 combines with J gene TRBJ2-1; D may be TRBD2 (6 bases). Trimming pared 7 bases from V and 4 bases from J, leaving 17 bases between. The CDR3 is 15 amino acids. CDR1 is PRHDT, CDR2 FYEKMQ, per germline (reference sequence).

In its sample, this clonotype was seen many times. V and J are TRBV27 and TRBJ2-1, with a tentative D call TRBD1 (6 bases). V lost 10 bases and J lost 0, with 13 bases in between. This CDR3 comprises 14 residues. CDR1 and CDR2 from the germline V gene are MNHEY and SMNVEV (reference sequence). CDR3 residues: CATRGQISYNEQFF. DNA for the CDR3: TGTGCCACCCGAGGACAGATCTCCTACAATGAGCAGTTCTTC.

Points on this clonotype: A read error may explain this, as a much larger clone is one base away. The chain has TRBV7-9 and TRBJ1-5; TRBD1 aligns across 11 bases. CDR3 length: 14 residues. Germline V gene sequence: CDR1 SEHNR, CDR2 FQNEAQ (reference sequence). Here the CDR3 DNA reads TGTGTCAGCAGCTGGGACAGGGGGGACCAGCCCCAGCATTTT. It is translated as CVSSWDRGDQPQHF.

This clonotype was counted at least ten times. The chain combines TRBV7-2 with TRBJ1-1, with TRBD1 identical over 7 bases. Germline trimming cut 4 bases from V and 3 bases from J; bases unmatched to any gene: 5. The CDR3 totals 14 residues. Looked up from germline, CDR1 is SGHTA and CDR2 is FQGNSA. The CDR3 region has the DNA TGTGCCAGCAGCTACACAGGGGAGTACACTGAAGCTTTCTTT. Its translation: CASSYTGEYTEAFF.

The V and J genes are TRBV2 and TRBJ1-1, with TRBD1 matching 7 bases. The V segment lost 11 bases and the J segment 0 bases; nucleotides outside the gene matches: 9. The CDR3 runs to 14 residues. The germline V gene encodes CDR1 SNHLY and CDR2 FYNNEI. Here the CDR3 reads CAPGGGRVNTEAFF. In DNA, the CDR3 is TGTGCCCCAGGGGGGGGGCGAGTGAACACTGAAGCTTTCTTT.

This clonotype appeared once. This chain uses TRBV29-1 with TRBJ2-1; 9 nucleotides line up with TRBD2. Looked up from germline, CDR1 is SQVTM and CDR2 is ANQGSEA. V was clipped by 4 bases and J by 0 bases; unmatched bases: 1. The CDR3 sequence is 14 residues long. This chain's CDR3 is CSVASGNSYNEQFF. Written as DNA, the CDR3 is TGCAGCGTTGCTAGCGGGAACTCCTACAATGAGCAGTTCTTC.

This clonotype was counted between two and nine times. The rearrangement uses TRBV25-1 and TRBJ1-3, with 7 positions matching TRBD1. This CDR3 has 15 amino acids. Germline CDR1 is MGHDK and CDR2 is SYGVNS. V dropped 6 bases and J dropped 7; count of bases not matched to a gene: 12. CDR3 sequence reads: CASRRGGHADNTIYF. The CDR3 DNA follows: TGTGCCAGCAGGAGAGGGGGCCACGCGGATAACACCATATATTTT.

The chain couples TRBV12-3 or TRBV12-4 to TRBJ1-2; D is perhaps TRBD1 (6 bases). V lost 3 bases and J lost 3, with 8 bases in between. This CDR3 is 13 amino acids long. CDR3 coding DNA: TGTGCCAGCAGTTTTAACAGGGACTATGGCTACACCTTC. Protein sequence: CASSFNRDYGYTF.

The CDR3 loop is CASSLVGRAAYEQYF. DNA for the CDR3: TGTGCCAGCAGCTTAGTCGGCAGGGCCGCCTACGAGCAGTACTTC. The chain has TRBV7-9 and TRBJ2-7; possible D gene TRBD1, 5 bases. CDR3 size: 15 residues. The V and J ends lost 1 base and 2 bases respectively, with 12 bases between them. Per germline, CDR1 SEHNR and CDR2 FQNEAQ (reference sequence).

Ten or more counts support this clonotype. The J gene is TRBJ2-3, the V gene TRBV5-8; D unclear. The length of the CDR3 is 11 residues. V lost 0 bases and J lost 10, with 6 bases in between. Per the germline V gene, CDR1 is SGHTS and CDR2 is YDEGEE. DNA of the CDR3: TGTGCCAGCAGCTTGGACCCACCGCAGTATTTT. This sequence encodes CASSLDPPQYF.

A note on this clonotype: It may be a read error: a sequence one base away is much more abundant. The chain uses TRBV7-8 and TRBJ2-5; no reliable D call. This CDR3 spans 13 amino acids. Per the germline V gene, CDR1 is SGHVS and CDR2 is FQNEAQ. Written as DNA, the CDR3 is TGTGCCAGCAGATTAGTGTCGAAAGAGACCCAGTACTTC. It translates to CASRLVSKETQYF.

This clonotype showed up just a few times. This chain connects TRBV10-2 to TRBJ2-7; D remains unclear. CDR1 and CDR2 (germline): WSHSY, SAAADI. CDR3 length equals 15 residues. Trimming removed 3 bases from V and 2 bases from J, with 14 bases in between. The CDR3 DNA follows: TGCGCCAGCAGTGACCCTTACTTTCGAACCTACGAGCAGTACTTC. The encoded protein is CASSDPYFRTYEQYF.

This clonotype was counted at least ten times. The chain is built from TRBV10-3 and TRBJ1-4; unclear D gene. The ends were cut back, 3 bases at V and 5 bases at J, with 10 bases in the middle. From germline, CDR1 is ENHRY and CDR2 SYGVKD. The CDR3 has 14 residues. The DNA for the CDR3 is TGTGCCATCAGTGAAAGGGCAGAGAATGAAAAACTGTTTTTT. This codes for CAISERAENEKLFF.

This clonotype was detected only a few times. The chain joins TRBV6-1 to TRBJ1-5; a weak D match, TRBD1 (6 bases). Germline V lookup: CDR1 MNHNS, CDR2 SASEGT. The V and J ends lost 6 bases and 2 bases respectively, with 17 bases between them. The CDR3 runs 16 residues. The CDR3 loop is CASRTKQGFGNQPQHF. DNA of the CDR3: TGTGCCAGCAGGACTAAACAGGGATTCGGCAATCAGCCCCAGCATTTT.

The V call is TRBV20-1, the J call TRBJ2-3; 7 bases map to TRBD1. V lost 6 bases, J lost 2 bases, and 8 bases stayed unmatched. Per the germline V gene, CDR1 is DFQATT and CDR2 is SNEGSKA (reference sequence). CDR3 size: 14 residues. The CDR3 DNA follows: TGCAGTGCGAGAAAACAGGGGATCACAGATACGCAGTATTTT. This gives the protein CSARKQGITDTQYF.

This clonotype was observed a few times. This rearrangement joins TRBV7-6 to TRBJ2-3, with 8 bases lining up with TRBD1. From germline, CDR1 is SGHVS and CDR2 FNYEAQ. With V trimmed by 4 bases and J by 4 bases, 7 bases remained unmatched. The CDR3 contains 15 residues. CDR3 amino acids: CASSYGQGFADTQYF. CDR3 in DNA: TGTGCCAGCAGCTATGGACAGGGTTTCGCAGATACGCAGTATTTT.

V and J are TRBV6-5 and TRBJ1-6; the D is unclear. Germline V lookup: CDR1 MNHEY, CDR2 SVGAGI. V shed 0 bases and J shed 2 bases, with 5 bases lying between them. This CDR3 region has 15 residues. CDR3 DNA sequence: TGTGCCAGCAGTTACTCCATCCCCTATAATTCACCCCTCCACTTT. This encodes CASSYSIPYNSPLHF.

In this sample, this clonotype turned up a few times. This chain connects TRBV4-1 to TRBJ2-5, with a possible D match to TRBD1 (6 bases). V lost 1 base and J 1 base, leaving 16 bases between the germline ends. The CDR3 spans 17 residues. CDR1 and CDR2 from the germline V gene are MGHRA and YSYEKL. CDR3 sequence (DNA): TGCGCCAGCAGCCAAGGCGTCAGGGGTGGCCTCCAAGAGACCCAGTACTTC. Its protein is CASSQGVRGGLQETQYF.

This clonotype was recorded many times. Written as DNA, the CDR3 is TGTGCCAGCAGCTTAGAAATACGGATCTACGAGCAGTACTTC. Its translation is CASSLEIRIYEQYF. V gene TRBV7-9 combines with J gene TRBJ2-7; D ambiguous. Trimming took 1 base from V and 3 from J, leaving 10 bases between them. Germline V gives CDR1 SEHNR, CDR2 FQNEAQ (reference sequence). The CDR3 is made up of 14 amino acids.

In nucleotides, the CDR3 is TGTGCCAGCAGCTTAGTAGGGGGGGGGGTGTGGAATGAGCAGTTCTTC. Translation: CASSLVGGGVWNEQFF. This chain connects TRBV11-2 to TRBJ2-1; a weak D match, TRBD2 (7 bases). The CDR3 has 16 residues. Germline lookup yields CDR1 SGHAT and CDR2 FQNNGV. Trimming shortened V by 1 base and J by 7 bases, and 17 bases separated the two germline ends.

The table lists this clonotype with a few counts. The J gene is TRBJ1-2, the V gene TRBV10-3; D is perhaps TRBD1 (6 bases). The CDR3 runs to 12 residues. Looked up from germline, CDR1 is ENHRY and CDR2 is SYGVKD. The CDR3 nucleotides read TGTGCTGTATTGGGGGCCCCCTATGGCTACACCTTC. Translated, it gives CAVLGAPYGYTF.

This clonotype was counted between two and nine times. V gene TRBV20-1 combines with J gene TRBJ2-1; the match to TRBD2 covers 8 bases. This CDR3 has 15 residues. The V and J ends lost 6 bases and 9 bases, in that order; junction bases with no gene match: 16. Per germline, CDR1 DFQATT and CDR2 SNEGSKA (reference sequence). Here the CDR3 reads CSANTRGGMIGEQFF. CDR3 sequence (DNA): TGCAGTGCCAATACCCGCGGGGGGATGATAGGTGAGCAGTTCTTC.

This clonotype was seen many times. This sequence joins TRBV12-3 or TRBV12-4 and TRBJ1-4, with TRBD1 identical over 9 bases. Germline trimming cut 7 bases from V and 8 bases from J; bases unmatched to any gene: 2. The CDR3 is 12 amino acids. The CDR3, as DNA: TGTGCCAGCATTGGGACAGGGGAAAAACTGTTTTTT. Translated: CASIGTGEKLFF.